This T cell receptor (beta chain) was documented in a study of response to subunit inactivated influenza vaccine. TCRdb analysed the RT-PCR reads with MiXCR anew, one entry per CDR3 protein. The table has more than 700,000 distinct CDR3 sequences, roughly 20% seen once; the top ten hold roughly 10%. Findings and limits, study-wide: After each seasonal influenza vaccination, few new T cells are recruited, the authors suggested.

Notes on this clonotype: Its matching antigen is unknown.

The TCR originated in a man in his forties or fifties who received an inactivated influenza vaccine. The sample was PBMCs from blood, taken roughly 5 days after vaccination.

The CDR3 sequence is CASSYGTGRYEQYF. The CDR3, as DNA: TGTGCCAGCAGTTACGGGACAGGGAGGTACGAGCAGTACTTC. This chain connects TRBV6-5 to TRBJ2-7; 9 bases map to TRBD1. The CDR3 runs 14 residues. Germline values: CDR1 MNHEY, CDR2 SVGAGI. V trimming: 2 bases; J trimming: 4 bases; junction bases outside the gene matches: 3.